This TCR delta chain came from a study of γδ T cells in repeated Plasmodium falciparum infection. Whole-study context: Malaria-naive adults were infected with P. falciparum NF54 four times over roughly 620 days.

General study findings and limits: Vdelta2-negative gammadelta repertoires, largely Vdelta1+, seemingly showed infection-driven waves of new clonal selection.

As concerns this clone: Antigen specificity is unknown. The protein in TCRdb stems from a much larger clone and differs at residue 16 from this DNA's translation, likely a read error; here the protein is translated from the DNA.

Bulk repertoires came from Vgamma9/Vdelta2+ or Vdelta2-negative gammadelta T cells flow-sorted from PBMC. TCRdb reapplied CATT to the multiplex PCR reads. The table shows around 50,000 delta-chain clones, with over 1.5% occurring only once. Germline lookup yields CDR1 TSWWSYY and CDR2 QGS. There are 23 residues in the CDR3. With 1 base removed from V and 1 base from J, the gap between germline ends came to 34 bases. The rearrangement links TRDV1 to TRDJ1; possibly TRDD3 for D (10 bases). TCRdb records no J gene; here it was assigned by comparing the DNA to germline. The sequence derives from a pool of human donors (malaria-infected and uninfected, not separated). Sequencing was carried out using gamma-delta T cells from blood. The CDR3 DNA reads TGTGCTCTTGGGGAACCTCCTCCTTCCTACTACTGGGGGATCCCTGCGGGCACCGATAAACTCATCTTT. This encodes CALGEPPPSYYWGIPAGTDKLIF.